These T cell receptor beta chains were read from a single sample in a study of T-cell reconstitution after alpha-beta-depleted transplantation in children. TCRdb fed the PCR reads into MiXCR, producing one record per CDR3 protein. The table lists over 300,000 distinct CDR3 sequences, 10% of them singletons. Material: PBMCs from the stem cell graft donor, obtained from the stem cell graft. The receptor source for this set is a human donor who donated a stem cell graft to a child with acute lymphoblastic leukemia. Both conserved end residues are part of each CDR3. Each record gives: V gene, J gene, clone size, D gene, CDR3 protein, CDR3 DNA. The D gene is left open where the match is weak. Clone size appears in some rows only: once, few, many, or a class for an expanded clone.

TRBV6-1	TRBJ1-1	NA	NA	CASRRRRANTEAFF	TGTGCCAGCAGACGACGACGGGCGAACACTGAAGCTTTCTTT
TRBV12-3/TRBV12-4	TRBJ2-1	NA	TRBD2	CASSQWTSGYNEQFF	TGTGCCAGCAGCCAATGGACTAGCGGTTACAATGAGCAGTTCTTC
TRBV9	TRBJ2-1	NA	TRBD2	CASSVALAGGGNEQFF	TGTGCCAGCAGCGTAGCCCTAGCGGGAGGCGGCAATGAGCAGTTCTTC
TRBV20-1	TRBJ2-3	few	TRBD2	CSARDPTSGSTDTQYF	TGCAGTGCTAGAGATCCGACTAGCGGGAGCACAGATACGCAGTATTTT
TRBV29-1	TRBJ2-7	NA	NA	CSVGKGFGYEQYF	TGCAGCGTTGGAAAAGGGTTCGGATACGAGCAGTACTTC
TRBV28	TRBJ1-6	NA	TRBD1	CASNLQTGAPYNSPLHF	TGTGCCAGCAACTTACAGACAGGGGCGCCCTATAATTCACCCCTCCACTTT
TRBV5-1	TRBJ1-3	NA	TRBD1	CASSRRQGPLSGNTIYF	TGCGCCAGCAGCAGACGACAGGGACCCCTCTCTGGAAACACCATATATTTT
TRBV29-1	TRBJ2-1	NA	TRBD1	CSVDYSFGTGLNTEQFF	TGCAGCGTTGATTATTCCTTTGGGACAGGATTAAACACTGAGCAGTTCTTC
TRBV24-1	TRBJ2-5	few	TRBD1	CATSDLSRGREETQYF	TGTGCCACCAGTGATTTGAGCAGGGGGAGAGAAGAGACCCAGTACTTC
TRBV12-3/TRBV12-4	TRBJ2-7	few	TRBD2	CASTSLGSGSLYEQYF	TGTGCCAGCACCTCGTTAGGTAGCGGGAGCCTTTACGAGCAGTACTTC
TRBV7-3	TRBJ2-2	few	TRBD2	CASSPNSGRVSPGELFF	TGTGCCAGCAGCCCTAATAGCGGGAGAGTCTCTCCCGGGGAGCTGTTTTTT
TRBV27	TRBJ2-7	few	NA	CASSGMGAIDEQYF	TGTGCCAGCAGTGGAATGGGGGCGATCGACGAGCAGTACTTC
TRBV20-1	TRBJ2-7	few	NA	CSARVGGGDEQYF	TGCAGTGCTAGAGTGGGGGGGGGCGACGAGCAGTACTTC
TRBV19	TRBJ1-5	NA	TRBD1	CASSITGTGVQPQHF	TGTGCCAGTAGTATCACCGGGACAGGGGTTCAGCCCCAGCATTTT
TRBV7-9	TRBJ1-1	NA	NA	CASSLLEGGYTEAFF	TGTGCCAGCAGCTTATTGGAAGGAGGGTACACTGAAGCTTTCTTT
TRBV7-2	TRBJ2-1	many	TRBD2	CASSPSGWRNEQFF	TGTGCCAGCAGCCCTAGCGGGTGGCGCAATGAGCAGTTCTTC
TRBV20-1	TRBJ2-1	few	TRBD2	CSARGSRTSGPYNEQFF	TGCAGTGCTAGGGGGTCCAGGACTAGCGGTCCCTACAATGAGCAGTTCTTC
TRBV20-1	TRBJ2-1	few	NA	CSAFPPGAGAYNEQFF	TGCAGTGCTTTCCCCCCGGGGGCGGGAGCCTACAATGAGCAGTTCTTC
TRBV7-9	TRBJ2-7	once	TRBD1	CASSLGQGDKQYF	TGTGCCAGCAGCCTGGGACAGGGGGACAAGCAGTACTTC
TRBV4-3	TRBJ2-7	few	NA	CASSQEPPGQRNYEQYF	TGCGCCAGCAGCCAGGAACCGCCCGGGCAGAGAAACTACGAGCAGTACTTC
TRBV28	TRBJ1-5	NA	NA	CASSPQRGNQPQHF	TGTGCCAGCAGTCCCCAGCGGGGCAATCAGCCCCAGCATTTT
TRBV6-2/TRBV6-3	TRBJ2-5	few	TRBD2	CASRIAGGYETQYF	TGTGCCAGCAGAATAGCGGGAGGGTACGAGACCCAGTACTTC
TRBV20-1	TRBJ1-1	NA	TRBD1	CSAQDRAGVNTEAFF	TGCAGTGCTCAGGACAGGGCAGGGGTGAACACTGAAGCTTTCTTT
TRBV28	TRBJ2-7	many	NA	CASRSGGREQYF	TGTGCCAGCAGGTCGGGCGGCCGCGAGCAGTACTTC
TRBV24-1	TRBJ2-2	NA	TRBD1	CATSETPGQGPTGELFF	TGTGCCACCAGTGAAACCCCGGGACAGGGGCCCACCGGGGAGCTGTTTTTT
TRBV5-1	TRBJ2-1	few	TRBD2	CASSLAGGGTHEQFF	TGCGCCAGCAGCTTGGCCGGGGGGGGGACGCATGAGCAGTTCTTC
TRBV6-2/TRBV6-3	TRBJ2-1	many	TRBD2	CASSPLGEGQRNGF	TGTGCCAGCAGCCCACTCGGGGAGGGGCAGCGTAACGGCTTC
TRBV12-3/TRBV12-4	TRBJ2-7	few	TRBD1	CASSATDRGGYEQYF	TGTGCCAGCAGTGCAACGGACAGGGGTGGATACGAGCAGTACTTC
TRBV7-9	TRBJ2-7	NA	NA	CASSLASTGSYEQYF	TGTGCCAGCAGCTTAGCGTCTACGGGTTCCTACGAGCAGTACTTC
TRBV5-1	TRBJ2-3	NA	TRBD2	CASSLGPSLAGESNTQYF	TGCGCCAGCAGCTTGGGTCCGAGTCTAGCGGGAGAGTCAAATACGCAGTATTTT